This T cell receptor beta chain was sequenced in a study of cytomegalovirus exposure and HLA in healthy donors. This PCR relied on a set of 60 Vbeta primers and 13 Jbeta primers. As handled by the study authors: Tens of millions of unique TCR beta chains, 9 million to 14 million shared, were counted in a later analysis. Data came from immunoSEQ multiplex PCR; TCRdb stores just in-frame clones and leaves some out. For V, J and clone size, that table is used; D and trimming come from the DNA. The sample records 65,000 to 85,000 clones, roughly two thirds being singletons. V dropped 1 base and J dropped 0 bases, with 6 bases sitting between them. The germline V gene has CDR1 MNHEY and CDR2 SMNVEV (reference sequence). The CDR3 consists of 15 residues. Study-level results: CMV serostatus was the only immune exposure information that was available. TCR beta chain V- and J-gene trimming was linked, in a later analysis, to a missense variant in DCLRE1C. Both high specificity and high sensitivity reportedly marked the classifier's diagnosis of cytomegalovirus status.

Details on this clone: Its antigen is currently unknown.

The chain is built from TRBV27 and TRBJ2-2, with D uncertain. This sequence was found in a man in his sixties in good health and CMV-seropositive. The source material was PBMCs. The CDR3 nucleotides are TGTGCCAGCAGTTTATACAGAGCGAACACCGGGGAGCTGTTTTTT. It codes for CASSLYRANTGELFF.